This paragraph reports one TCR beta chain. The table lists this clone with a few counts. What antigen it recognizes has not been identified. Base qualities are missing; no much larger clone stands one base away. The data stem from a study of T cell responses to AZD1222 COVID-19 vaccine (dated by TCRdb to about 2021). Turning to the overall study: AZD1222 recipients whose second dose came at about 4 weeks and those whose second dose came at about 12 weeks were combined into one group, since spike-specific TCR depth and breadth did not differ between the two schedules. A total of approximately 230 trial participants underwent TCR sequencing, of whom roughly 210 received two doses of AZD1222 and about 25 received two doses of the MenACWY control vaccine. Trial participants were enrolled into age subgroups of 18-55, 56-69 and 70-plus years, which contained about 150, 27 and 61 TCR-sequenced participants, respectively. Broad study findings and their caveats: Conclusions about previously exposed vaccinees were limited because only five to seven AZD1222 recipients were SARS-CoV-2 seropositive at baseline. Because no samples from the day 14 peak response were available, repertoires could be characterized only after the peak T cell response. The whole spike protein was spanned by vaccine-associated CD4 TCRs, and dominant responses were seen in regions 160-218 and 743-854. Most participants were white British and females outnumbered males, and the authors suggested that clonal diversity may have been underestimated. The 56-69-year group was small, and its depth increase did not reach significance, likely because of low power. A significant rise in spike-specific TCR breadth and depth was observed after two AZD1222 doses relative to day 0 and relative to MenACWY recipients. Reportedly, close to half of the unique spike-specific TCRs recognized epitopes lying outside the regions that are mutated in the B.1.351 and B.1.1.7 variants.

The CDR3 sequence holds 13 residues, the cysteine and phenylalanine included. The CDR3 DNA has 39 bases and is translated from base 1. The trim is 7 bases for V and 0 bases for J, with a gap of 4 bases between the germline ends. Per the germline V gene (reference sequence), MNHEY is the CDR1 and SMNVEV is the CDR2. This specimen's time point label, per the study, means: baseline before first vaccination. Vaccinee samples came from UK trials COV001 and COV002, including a single-blind randomized controlled phase 2/3 trial of AZD1222 (ChAdOx1 nCoV-19) in healthy adults. For TCRbeta chain sequencing, PBMC samples from trial participants were taken at day 0 and at day 28 after the second dose. The CDR3 regions of human TCRbeta chains were analyzed by immunosequencing. The original pipeline was this. Repertoire TCRs were matched against a reference library of SARS-CoV-2-specific TCRs generated with the MIRA antigen-specificity platform. Breadth meant the fraction of unique TCRs that were SARS-CoV-2-associated, whereas depth meant the fraction of total T cells that were SARS-CoV-2-associated. Using the MIRA data, every spike-specific TCR was mapped to the spike region that the TCR reacted to and assigned to either a CD4 or a CD8 class. Log10-transformed breadth and depth values were compared by one-way ANOVA with Sidak's multiple comparisons tests. As stored in TCRdb, this immuneACCESS dataset retains in-frame rearrangements with V and J assigned. A fraction of the clones does not appear; measured against another copy, unresolved V genes explain less than half of the discrepancy, and the remainder lacks a known reason. That table gives V, J and clone size, and the DNA gave D and trimming. Here the sample has around 100,000 clones; about nine tenths occur a single time. The biggest ten clones account for about 4.8% of the sample.

The clonotype originates from an adult in good health. Sequencing was performed on peripheral blood, taken on day 0 of AZD1222 vaccination. The chain uses TRBV27 and TRBJ2-6; no D gene call is confident. The CDR3 corresponds to CASTPSGANVLTF. In nucleotide form, the sequence is TGTGCCAGCACCCCCTCTGGGGCCAACGTCCTGACTTTC. Joined to the reference TRBV27 and TRBJ2-6 proteins, this CDR3 gives the full variable domain: EAQVTQNPRYLITVTGKKLTVTCSQNMNHEYMSWYRQDPGLGLRQIYYSMNVEVTDKGDVPEGYKVSRKEKRNFPLILESPSPNQTSLYFCASTPSGANVLTFGAGSRLTVL.